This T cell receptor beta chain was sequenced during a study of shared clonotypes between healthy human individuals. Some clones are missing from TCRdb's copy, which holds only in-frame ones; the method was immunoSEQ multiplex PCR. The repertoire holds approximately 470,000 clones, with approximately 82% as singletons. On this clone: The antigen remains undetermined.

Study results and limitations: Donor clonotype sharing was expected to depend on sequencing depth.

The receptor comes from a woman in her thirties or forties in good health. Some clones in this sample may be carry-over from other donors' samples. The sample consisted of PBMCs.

Here the CDR3 DNA reads TGTGCCAGCAGCTGGGACCCCAGCAATCAGCCCCAGCATTTT. This translates into CASSWDPSNQPQHF. The V gene is TRBV7-2, the J gene TRBJ1-5, with a possible D match to TRBD1 (5 bases). This CDR3 comprises 14 residues. The V and J ends lost 4 bases and 1 base respectively, with 8 bases between them. Germline V gene lookup returns CDR1 SGHTA and CDR2 FQGNSA.